This T cell receptor beta chain was recovered during a study of cytomegalovirus exposure and HLA in healthy donors. Overall study: A preliminary data release comprised tens of millions of unique TCRs obtained from HLA-typed donors. Study-level findings and limits: Investigators reported about 160 TCR beta chains as tied to cytomegalovirus. A prior analysis recorded that most TCR beta V segments were productive about 90% or about 30% of the time.

Unrecorded immune exposures were likely, despite nominal health at sampling. With respect to this clone: No antigen is known for it.

Germline V lookup: CDR1 SNHLY, CDR2 FYNNEI. This CDR3 has 14 residues. V lost 4 bases, J lost 3 bases, and 3 bases stayed unmatched. The primer mix had 60 Vbeta and 13 Jbeta primers. The assay was immunoSEQ multiplex PCR, and TCRdb's table has in-frame clones only and misses some. This table holds roughly 100,000 clones, roughly four fifths found once. The sequenced material came from PBMCs. The chain combines TRBV2 with TRBJ1-1, with TRBD1 identical over 9 bases. The clonotype was recovered from a middle-aged man in good health and CMV-seropositive. The DNA for the CDR3 is TGTGCCAGCAGTGGCCGGGACAGGGACACTGAAGCTTTCTTT. Translating it yields CASSGRDRDTEAFF.